This TCR beta chain was sequenced during a study of T cell responses to AZD1222 COVID-19 vaccine. TCRdb's table, derived via immunoSEQ multiplex PCR, lists solely in-frame clones and lacks some. The data hold about 110,000 clones, with about 90% observed a single time. The CDR3 contains 19 residues. Germline V gene lookup returns CDR1 KGHSH and CDR2 LQKENI. Losses at the gene ends were 3 bases for V and 2 bases for J; bases not matched to a gene: 13. The chain links TRBV18 to TRBJ1-5; 10 nucleotides agree with TRBD1. The origin of this receptor is an adult in good health. Material: peripheral blood, obtained on day 0 of AZD1222 vaccination. Here the CDR3 DNA reads TGTGCCAGCTCACCCCCGGTAGGGACAGGGGTTTCTGGCAATCAGCCCCAGCATTTT. Amino acids: CASSPPVGTGVSGNQPQHF. The variable domain in full, with the rest retrieved from reference TRBV18 and TRBJ1-5, is NAGVMQNPRHLVRRRGQEARLRCSPMKGHSHVYWYRQLPEEGLKFMVYLQKENIIDESGMPKERFSAEFPKEGPSILRIQQVVRGDSAAYFCASSPPVGTGVSGNQPQHFGDGTRLSIL.